Listed below are T cell receptor beta chains from one sample, sequenced in a study of identical twins. One entry per CDR3 protein results from TCRdb running MiXCR on the 5' RACE reads. The sample records 200,000 to 250,000 distinct CDR3 sequences, roughly an eighth being singletons. The sample also formed part of further work on yellow fever vaccine responses in identical twins.

Sequenced sample: memory (CD45RO+) T cells sorted from blood. These receptors all stem from a woman between 18 and 29 years old in good health. Each CDR3 is given with its conserved first and last residue. Clone size, where shown, is once, few, many, or a class for clones that have expanded.

TRBV27,.,CASSYVGWNTGELFF
TRBV3-1,many,CASSQGGGYEQYF
TRBV7-9,.,CASSIGRGVSYEQYF
TRBV6-1,.,CASSEAVGGGNRGDTQYF
TRBV7-9,few,CASSTRSRGGSYEQYF
TRBV3-1,many,CASSQARGREEDEQFF
TRBV4-3,many,CASSQATGSGSEQFF
TRBV9,few,CASSVGGKNTEAFF
TRBV5-1,.,CASRDAGAETQYF
TRBV28,few,CASSLSVTSGYEQYF
TRBV20-1,few,CSARAPPGQSNQPQHF
TRBV6-5,many,CASSLTATNEKLFF
TRBV7-2,few,CASSRRGGGGQETQYF
TRBV18,few,CASSPGDGGARTDTQYF
TRBV7-9,many,CASSLLGSADTQYF
TRBV10-3,many,CAIRTDTNYGYTF
TRBV20-1,few,CSARDLLAGTDTQYF
TRBV7-2,few,CASSLASWGVVGGYRVEQFF
TRBV18,few,CASSPSGGAGEQYF
TRBV9,few,CASSVSQGQGYTF
TRBV7-9,few,CASSLSGTSEQYF
TRBV5-6,many,CASSLEGSGRSSEQYF
TRBV4-3,.,CASSQQTSGDYNEQSF
TRBV5-1,few,CASSLVAGGTEQFF
TRBV9,few,CASSPSGVVSYEQYF
TRBV20-1,few,CSALKAGTENYGYTF